These 13 T cell receptor beta chains share one sample of origin, sequenced in a study of CDR3 diversity in severe acne. In TCRdb, the PCR reads were re-called with MiXCR into one record per CDR3 protein. The table shows over 90,000 distinct CDR3 sequences, with roughly 51% occurring only once. What was sequenced was blood. The receptors were gathered from a male donor with acne.

Concerning this clonotype: This may arise from a read error, as a much more abundant clone is one base away. The chain joins TRBV5-1 to TRBJ2-5; D tentatively reads TRBD1 or TRBD2 (5 bases each). In germline, CDR1 is SGHRS, CDR2 YFSETQ. There are 12 residues in the CDR3. The CDR3 DNA is TGCGCCAGCAGCTTGGGCAGGGAGACCCAGTGCTTC. Translated: CASSLGRETQCF.

This clonotype was picked up a small number of times. CDR3 sequence reads: CASTLLAGAWETQYF. The CDR3 bases are TGTGCCAGCACCCTACTAGCGGGAGCTTGGGAGACCCAGTACTTC. The V and J genes are TRBV7-2 and TRBJ2-5, with 11 nucleotides matching TRBD2. Germline CDR1 SGHTA, CDR2 FQGNSA. The CDR3 extends over 15 amino acids. The V and J ends lost 7 bases and 5 bases, in that order; junction bases with no gene match: 9.

The chain combines TRBV20-1 with TRBJ2-3; 9 bases match TRBD2. The CDR3 is made up of 15 amino acids. Trimming took 2 bases from V and 4 from J; bases not matched to a gene: 7. The V gene's germline CDR1 is DFQATT and CDR2 SNEGSKA (reference sequence). In nucleotides, the CDR3 is TGCAGTGCTAGACCCCCGGGACTAGCCGCAGATACGCAGTATTTT. It is translated as CSARPPGLAADTQYF.

Points on this clonotype: The DNA is omitted, as the CDR3 cannot be located on it reliably, and the CDR3 follows TCRdb's listing. The CDR3 loop is CASVDGLAGMQYFGPGTIYF. The gene calls are TRBV6-1 and TRBJ1-3. Germline CDR1 is MNHNS and CDR2 is SASEGT. With termini counted, the CDR3 has 20 amino acids.

This chain connects TRBV12-3 or TRBV12-4 to TRBJ1-1, with D perhaps TRBD1 (6 bases). V shed 2 bases and J shed 5 bases, with 12 bases lying between them. CDR3 length: 14 amino acids. CDR3 amino acids: CASSLRGAGTEAFF. The CDR3 DNA reads as TGTGCCAGCAGTTTACGGGGGGCTGGGACTGAAGCTTTCTTT.

This clonotype has a count of ten or more. This chain connects TRBV25-1 to TRBJ1-5, with D uncertain. V was trimmed by 4 bases and J by 1 base, leaving 8 bases between them. The CDR3 has 14 amino acids. Germline V lookup: CDR1 MGHDK, CDR2 SYGVNS. CDR3 region: CASSAMDSNQPQHF. CDR3 DNA: TGTGCCAGCAGTGCAATGGACAGCAATCAGCCCCAGCATTTT.

The chain links TRBV6-5 to TRBJ2-7, with 8 bases fitting TRBD2. The CDR3 spans 15 residues. Looked up from germline, CDR1 is MNHEY and CDR2 is SVGAGI. Unmatched junction bases numbered 10, after V lost 5 bases and J lost 4 bases. The CDR3 reads CASSEIAGLIYEQYF. The CDR3 DNA sequence: TGTGCCAGCAGTGAGATAGCGGGACTGATATACGAGCAGTACTTC.

Ten or more counts support this clonotype. The chain is built from TRBV7-2 and TRBJ2-5; no firm D call. The CDR3 is made up of 13 amino acids. Trimming cost V 5 bases and J 2 bases, with 9 bases left between them. From germline, CDR1 is SGHTA and CDR2 FQGNSA. Written as DNA, the CDR3 is TGTGCCAGCAGCCAGCAATGGCAAGAGACCCAGTACTTC. Encoded protein: CASSQQWQETQYF.

This rearrangement joins TRBV14 to TRBJ2-5; D gene uncertain. V was pared by 6 bases and J by 5 bases, with 16 bases between. Germline assignment: CDR1 SGHDN and CDR2 FVKESK. CDR3 size: 14 residues. In nucleotides, the CDR3 is TGTGCCAGCAGTGCCCCGGCCTCGGAGGAGACCCAGTACTTC. It encodes CASSAPASEETQYF.

The chain has TRBV7-9 and TRBJ2-1; D could derive from TRBD1 or TRBD2 (5 bases each). Per the germline V gene, CDR1 is SEHNR and CDR2 is FQNEAQ (reference sequence). Between the trimmed V and J ends, which lost 2 bases and 1 base, there was a span of 21 bases. CDR3 size: 19 residues. The CDR3 loop is CASSLYPGSGRTSYNEQFF. The CDR3, as DNA: TGTGCCAGCAGCTTATATCCCGGTTCGGGGCGGACTTCCTACAATGAGCAGTTCTTC.

The chain couples TRBV13 to TRBJ2-5; no reliable D call. Germline CDR1 reads PRHDT; CDR2 reads FYEKMQ (reference sequence). This CDR3 spans 13 amino acids. V was trimmed by 0 bases and J by 6 bases, leaving 8 bases between them. CDR3 region: CASSLGVRKTQYF. Here the CDR3 DNA reads TGTGCCAGCAGCTTAGGGGTCCGAAAGACCCAGTACTTC.

This clonotype occurred many times. V gene TRBV10-3 combines with J gene TRBJ1-1; D ambiguous. The V end lost 0 bases, the J end lost 0 bases, and 5 bases lay between the germline ends. The germline V gene encodes CDR1 ENHRY and CDR2 SYGVKD. The length of the CDR3 is 14 residues. The CDR3 reads CAISESRLNTEAFF. DNA of the CDR3: TGTGCCATCAGTGAGTCGAGATTGAACACTGAAGCTTTCTTT.

With regard to this clonotype: Since a much larger clone is just one base distant, this may be a read error. The chain is built from TRBV19 and TRBJ2-2; possible D gene TRBD1, 6 bases. Germline-derived CDR1 and CDR2 are LNHDA and SQIVND (reference sequence). The CDR3 spans 14 residues. V lost 6 bases to trimming and J lost 1 base, with 9 bases between them. The CDR3 DNA follows: TGTGCCAGTAGACGGACAGAGAACACCGGGGAGCTGTTTTTT. Encoded protein: CASRRTENTGELFF.